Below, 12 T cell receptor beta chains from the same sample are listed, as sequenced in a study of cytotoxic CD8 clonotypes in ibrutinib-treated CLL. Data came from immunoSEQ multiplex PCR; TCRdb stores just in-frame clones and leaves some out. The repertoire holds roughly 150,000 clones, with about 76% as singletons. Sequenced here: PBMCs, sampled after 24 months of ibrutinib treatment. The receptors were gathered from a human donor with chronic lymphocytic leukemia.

Written as DNA, the CDR3 is TGTGCCAGCAGGGGACATCGGGGGGCCAACGTCCTGACTTTC. Amino acid sequence: CASRGHRGANVLTF. The chain combines TRBV6-5 with TRBJ2-6; tentatively, D is TRBD1 (6 bases). The V end was cut by 6 bases, the J end by 4 bases, with 10 bases between. The CDR3 totals 14 residues. Germline CDR1 reads MNHEY; CDR2 reads SVGAGI.

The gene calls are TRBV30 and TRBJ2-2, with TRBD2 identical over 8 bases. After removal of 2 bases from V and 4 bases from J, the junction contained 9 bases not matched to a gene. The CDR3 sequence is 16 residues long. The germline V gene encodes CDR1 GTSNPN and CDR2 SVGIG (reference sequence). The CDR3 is CAWSIFGRAGTGELFF. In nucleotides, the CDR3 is TGTGCCTGGAGTATTTTCGGGAGGGCGGGCACCGGGGAGCTGTTTTTT.

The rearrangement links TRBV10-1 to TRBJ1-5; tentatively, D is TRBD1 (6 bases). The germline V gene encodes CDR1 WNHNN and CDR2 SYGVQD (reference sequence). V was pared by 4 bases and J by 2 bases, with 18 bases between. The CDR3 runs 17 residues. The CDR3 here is CASSAPPGAEGNQPQHF. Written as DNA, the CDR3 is TGCGCCAGCAGTGCCCCCCCGGGGGCCGAAGGCAATCAGCCCCAGCATTTT.

The CDR3 spells CASSQRGAGYSNQPQHF. The CDR3 DNA is TGTGCCAGCAGCCAGCGGGGCGCGGGTTATAGCAATCAGCCCCAGCATTTT. The rearrangement links TRBV13 to TRBJ1-5, with a possible D match to TRBD1 (5 bases). V was cut by 5 bases and J by 0 bases, with 17 bases left in between. Germline V lookup: CDR1 PRHDT, CDR2 FYEKMQ (reference sequence). The CDR3 contains 17 residues.

CDR3 protein: CASTRDPGVGTQYF. CDR3 in DNA: TGTGCCAGCACCAGGGACCCCGGTGTTGGGACCCAGTACTTC. This chain links TRBV9 with TRBJ2-5; D is perhaps TRBD1 or TRBD2 (5 bases each). This CDR3 contains 14 residues. Germline values: CDR1 SGDLS, CDR2 YYNGEE. V was pared by 6 bases and J by 7 bases, with 19 bases between.

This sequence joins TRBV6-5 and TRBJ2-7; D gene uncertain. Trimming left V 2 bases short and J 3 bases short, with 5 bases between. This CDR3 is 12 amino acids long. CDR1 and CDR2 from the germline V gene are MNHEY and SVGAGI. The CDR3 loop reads CASSYNVYEQYF. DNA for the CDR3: TGTGCCAGCAGTTACAATGTCTACGAGCAGTACTTC.

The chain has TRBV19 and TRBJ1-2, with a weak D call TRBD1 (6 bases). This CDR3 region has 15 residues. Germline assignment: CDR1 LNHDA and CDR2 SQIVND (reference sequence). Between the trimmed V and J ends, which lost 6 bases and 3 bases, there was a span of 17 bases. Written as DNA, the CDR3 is TGTGCCAGTAGGATGGCCTCAGGGGTCGACTATGGCTACACCTTC. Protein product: CASRMASGVDYGYTF.

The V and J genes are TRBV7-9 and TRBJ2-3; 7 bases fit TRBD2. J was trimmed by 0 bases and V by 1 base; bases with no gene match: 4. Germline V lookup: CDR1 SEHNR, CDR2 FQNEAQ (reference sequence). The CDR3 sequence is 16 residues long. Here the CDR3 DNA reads TGTGCCAGCAGCTTAGGGTGGCGGGAGAGCACAGATACGCAGTATTTT. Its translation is CASSLGWRESTDTQYF.

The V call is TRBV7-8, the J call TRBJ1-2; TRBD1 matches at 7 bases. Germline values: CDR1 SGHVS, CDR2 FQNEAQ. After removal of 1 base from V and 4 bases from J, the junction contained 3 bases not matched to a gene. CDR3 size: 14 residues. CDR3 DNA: TGTGCCAGCAGCTTAGTGGGGACAGCCTATGGCTACACCTTC. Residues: CASSLVGTAYGYTF.

The chain's CDR3 is CASSTPSGYEQYF. The CDR3, as DNA: TGTGCCAGCAGTACCCCCAGCGGCTACGAGCAGTACTTC. The genes are TRBV6-6 and TRBJ2-7; TRBD2 might be the D (5 bases). This CDR3 is 13 amino acids long. Trimming took 5 bases from V and 3 from J, leaving 11 bases between them. The germline CDR1 and CDR2 sequences are MNHNY and SVGAGI (reference sequence).

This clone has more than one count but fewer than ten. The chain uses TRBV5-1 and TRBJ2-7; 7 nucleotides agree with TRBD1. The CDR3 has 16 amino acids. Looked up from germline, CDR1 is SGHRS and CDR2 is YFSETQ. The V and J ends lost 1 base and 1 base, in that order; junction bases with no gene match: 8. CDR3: CASSLRGPPESYEQYF. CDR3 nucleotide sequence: TGCGCCAGCAGCTTGAGGGGGCCCCCCGAGTCCTACGAGCAGTACTTC.

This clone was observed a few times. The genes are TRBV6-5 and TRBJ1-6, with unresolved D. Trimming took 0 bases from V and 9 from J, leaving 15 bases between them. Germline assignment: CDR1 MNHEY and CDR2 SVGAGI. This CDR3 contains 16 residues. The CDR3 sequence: CASSYSGRRDSSPLHF. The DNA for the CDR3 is TGTGCCAGCAGTTACTCGGGCAGGAGAGACTCTTCACCCCTCCACTTT.